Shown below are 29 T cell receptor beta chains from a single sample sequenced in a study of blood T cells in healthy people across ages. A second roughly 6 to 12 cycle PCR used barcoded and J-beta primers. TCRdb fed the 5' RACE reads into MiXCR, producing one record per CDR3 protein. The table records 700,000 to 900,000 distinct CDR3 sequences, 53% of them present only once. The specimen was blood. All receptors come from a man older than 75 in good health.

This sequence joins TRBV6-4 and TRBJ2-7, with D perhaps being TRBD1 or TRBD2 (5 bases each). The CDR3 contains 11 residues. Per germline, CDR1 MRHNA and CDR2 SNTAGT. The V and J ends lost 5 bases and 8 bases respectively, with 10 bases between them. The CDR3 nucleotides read TGTGCCAGCAGTCAGGGACCTCAGCAGTACTTC. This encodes CASSQGPQQYF.

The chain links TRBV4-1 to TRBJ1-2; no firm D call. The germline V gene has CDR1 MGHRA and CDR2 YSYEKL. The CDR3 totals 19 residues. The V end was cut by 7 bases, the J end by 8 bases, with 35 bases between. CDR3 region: CASTAKDVRADLTILGYTF. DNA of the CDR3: TGCGCCAGCACAGCCAAGGACGTGCGGGCGGATCTCACAATCTTGGGCTACACCTTC.

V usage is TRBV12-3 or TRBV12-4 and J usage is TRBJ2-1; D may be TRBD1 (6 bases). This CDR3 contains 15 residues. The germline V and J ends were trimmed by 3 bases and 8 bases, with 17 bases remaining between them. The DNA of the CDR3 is TGTGCCAGCAGTTTGAGGGGGATCCCCCATGATGAGCAGTTCTTC. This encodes CASSLRGIPHDEQFF.

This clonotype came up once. The CDR3: CASSSPSGRITGELFF. As DNA, the CDR3 is TGTGCCAGCAGTTCCCCAAGCGGGAGAATCACCGGGGAGCTGTTTTTT. This chain uses TRBV27 with TRBJ2-2, with 8 bases identical to TRBD2. The length of the CDR3 is 16 residues. With 4 bases clipped from V and 4 bases from J, the junction kept 8 bases outside the gene matches. Per germline, CDR1 MNHEY and CDR2 SMNVEV (reference sequence).

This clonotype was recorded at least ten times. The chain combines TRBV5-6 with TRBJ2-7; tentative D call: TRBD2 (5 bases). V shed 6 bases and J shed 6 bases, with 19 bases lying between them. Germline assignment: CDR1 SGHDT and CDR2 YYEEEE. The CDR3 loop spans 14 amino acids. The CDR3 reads CASTPDPRRSEQYF. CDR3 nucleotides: TGTGCCAGCACCCCTGACCCGCGGAGGAGCGAGCAGTACTTC.

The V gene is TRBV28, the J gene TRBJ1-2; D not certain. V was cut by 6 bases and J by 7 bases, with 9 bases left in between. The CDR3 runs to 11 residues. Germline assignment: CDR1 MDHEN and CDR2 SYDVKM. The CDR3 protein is CASSPRGGYTF. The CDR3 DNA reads TGTGCCAGCAGCCCCAGAGGTGGCTACACCTTC.

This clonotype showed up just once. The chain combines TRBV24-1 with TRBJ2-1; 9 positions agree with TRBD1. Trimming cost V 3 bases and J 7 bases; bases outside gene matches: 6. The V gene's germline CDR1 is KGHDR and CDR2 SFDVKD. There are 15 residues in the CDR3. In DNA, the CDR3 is TGTGCCACCAGTGATGTCGGACAGGGGCGGAATGAGCAGTTCTTC. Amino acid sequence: CATSDVGQGRNEQFF.

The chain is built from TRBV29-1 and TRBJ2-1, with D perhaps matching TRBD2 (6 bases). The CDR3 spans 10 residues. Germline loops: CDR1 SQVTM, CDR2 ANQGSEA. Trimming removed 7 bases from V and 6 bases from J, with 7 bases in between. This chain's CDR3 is CSGTINEQFF. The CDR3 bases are TGCAGCGGGACTATCAATGAGCAGTTCTTC.

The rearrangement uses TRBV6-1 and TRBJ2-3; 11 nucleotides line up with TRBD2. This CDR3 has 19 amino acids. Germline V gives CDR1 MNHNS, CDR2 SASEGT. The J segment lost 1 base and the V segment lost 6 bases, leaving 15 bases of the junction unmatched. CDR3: CASSGTSGTAKGGTDTQYF. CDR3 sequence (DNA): TGTGCCAGCAGCGGGACTAGCGGAACTGCAAAGGGAGGCACAGATACGCAGTATTTT.

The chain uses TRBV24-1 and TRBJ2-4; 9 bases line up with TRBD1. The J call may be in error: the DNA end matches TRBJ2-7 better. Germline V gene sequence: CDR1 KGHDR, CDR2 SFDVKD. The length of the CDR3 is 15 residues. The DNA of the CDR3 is TGTGCCACCAGTGACCCGGGACAGGGTATCAACGAGCAGTACTTC. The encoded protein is CATSDPGQGINEQYF.

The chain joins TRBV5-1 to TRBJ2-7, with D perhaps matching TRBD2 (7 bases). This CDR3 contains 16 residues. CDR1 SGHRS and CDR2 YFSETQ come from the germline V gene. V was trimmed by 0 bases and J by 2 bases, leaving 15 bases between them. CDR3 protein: CASSLGTEGGAYEQYF. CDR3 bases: TGCGCCAGCAGCTTGGGAACGGAGGGGGGGGCCTACGAGCAGTACTTC.

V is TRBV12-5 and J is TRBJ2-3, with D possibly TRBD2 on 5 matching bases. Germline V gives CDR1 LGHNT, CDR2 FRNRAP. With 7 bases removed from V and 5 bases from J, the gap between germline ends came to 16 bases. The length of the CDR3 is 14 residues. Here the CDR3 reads CASAPDYVGDTQYF. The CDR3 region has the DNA TGTGCTAGTGCCCCCGACTACGTCGGAGATACGCAGTATTTT.

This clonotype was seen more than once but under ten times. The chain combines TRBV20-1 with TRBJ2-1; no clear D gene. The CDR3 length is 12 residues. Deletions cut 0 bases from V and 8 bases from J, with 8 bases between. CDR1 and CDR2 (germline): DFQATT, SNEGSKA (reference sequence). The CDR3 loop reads CSARDRAHEQFF. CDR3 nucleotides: TGCAGTGCTAGAGATCGGGCTCATGAGCAGTTCTTC.

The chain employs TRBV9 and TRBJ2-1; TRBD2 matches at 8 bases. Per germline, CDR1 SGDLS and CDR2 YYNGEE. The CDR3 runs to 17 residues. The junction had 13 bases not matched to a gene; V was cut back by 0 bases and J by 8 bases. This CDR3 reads CASSVETSGSPEDEQFF. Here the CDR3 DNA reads TGTGCCAGCAGCGTAGAAACTAGCGGCTCCCCTGAAGATGAGCAGTTCTTC.

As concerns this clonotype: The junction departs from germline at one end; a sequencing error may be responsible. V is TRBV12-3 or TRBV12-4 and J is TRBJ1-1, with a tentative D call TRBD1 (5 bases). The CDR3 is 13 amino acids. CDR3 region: CASSSGLGTGAFF. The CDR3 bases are TGTGCCAGCAGTTCGGGCCTGGGGACTGGAGCTTTCTTT.

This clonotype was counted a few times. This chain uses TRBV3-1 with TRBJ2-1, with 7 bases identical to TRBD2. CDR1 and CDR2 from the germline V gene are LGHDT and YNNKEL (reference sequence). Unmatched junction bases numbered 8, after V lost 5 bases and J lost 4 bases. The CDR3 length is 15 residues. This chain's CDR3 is CASSFSGTTYNEQFF. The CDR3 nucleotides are TGTGCCAGCAGCTTTTCCGGGACTACTTACAATGAGCAGTTCTTC.

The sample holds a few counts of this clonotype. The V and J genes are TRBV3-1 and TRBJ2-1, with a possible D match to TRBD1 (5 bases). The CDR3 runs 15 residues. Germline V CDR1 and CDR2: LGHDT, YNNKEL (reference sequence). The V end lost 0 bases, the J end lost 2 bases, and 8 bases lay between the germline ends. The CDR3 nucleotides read TGTGCCAGCAGCCAAGAAGGCAGGGCCTACAATGAGCAGTTCTTC. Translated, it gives CASSQEGRAYNEQFF.

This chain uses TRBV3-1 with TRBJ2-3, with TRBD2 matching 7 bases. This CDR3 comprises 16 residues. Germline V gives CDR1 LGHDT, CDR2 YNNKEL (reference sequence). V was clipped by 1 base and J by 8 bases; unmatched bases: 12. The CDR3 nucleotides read TGTGCCAGCAGCCAAGTACCCAGCGGGGTTGAGGGTACGCAGTATTTT. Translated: CASSQVPSGVEGTQYF.

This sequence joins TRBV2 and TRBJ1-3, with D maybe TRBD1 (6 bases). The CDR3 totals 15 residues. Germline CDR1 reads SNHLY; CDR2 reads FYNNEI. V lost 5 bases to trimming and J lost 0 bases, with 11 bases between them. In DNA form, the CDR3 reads TGTGCCAGCAGTATCGGGGGCTTCTCTGGAAACACCATATATTTT. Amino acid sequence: CASSIGGFSGNTIYF.

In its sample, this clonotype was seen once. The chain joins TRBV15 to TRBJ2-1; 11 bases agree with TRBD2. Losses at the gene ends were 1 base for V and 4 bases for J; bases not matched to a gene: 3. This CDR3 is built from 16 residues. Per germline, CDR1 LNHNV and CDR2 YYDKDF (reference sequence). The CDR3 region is CATSRGTSGFYNEQFF. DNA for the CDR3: TGTGCCACCAGCAGAGGGACTAGCGGGTTTTACAATGAGCAGTTCTTC.

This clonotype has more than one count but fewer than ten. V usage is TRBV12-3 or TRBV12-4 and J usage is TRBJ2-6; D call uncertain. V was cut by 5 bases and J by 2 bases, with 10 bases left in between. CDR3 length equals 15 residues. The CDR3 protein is CASSLRTTGANVLTF. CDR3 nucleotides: TGTGCCAGCAGTCTCCGGACGACTGGGGCCAACGTCCTGACTTTC.

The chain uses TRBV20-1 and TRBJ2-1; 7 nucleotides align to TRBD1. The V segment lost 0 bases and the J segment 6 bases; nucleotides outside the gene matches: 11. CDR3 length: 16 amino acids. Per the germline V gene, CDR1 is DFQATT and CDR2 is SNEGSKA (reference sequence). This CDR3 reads CSARDRDRVNSNEQFF. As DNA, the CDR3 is TGCAGTGCTAGAGATCGTGACAGGGTGAATAGCAATGAGCAGTTCTTC.

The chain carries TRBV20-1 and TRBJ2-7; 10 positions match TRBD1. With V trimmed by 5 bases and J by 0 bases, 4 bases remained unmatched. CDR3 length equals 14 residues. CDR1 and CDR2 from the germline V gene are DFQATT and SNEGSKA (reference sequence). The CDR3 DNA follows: TGCAGTGCTTCCGGACAGGGGGTCTCCTACGAGCAGTACTTC. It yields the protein CSASGQGVSYEQYF.

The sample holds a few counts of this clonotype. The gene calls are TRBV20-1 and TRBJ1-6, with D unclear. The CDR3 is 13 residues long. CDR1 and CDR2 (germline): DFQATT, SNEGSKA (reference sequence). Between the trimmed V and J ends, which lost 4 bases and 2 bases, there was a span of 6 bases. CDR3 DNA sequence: TGCAGTGCTAAGTGGACCTATAATTCACCCCTCCACTTT. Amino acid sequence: CSAKWTYNSPLHF.

The CDR3: CASSLPTSGQIYGYTF. DNA for the CDR3: TGCGCCAGCAGCTTGCCTACCTCGGGACAGATCTATGGCTACACCTTC. The gene calls are TRBV5-1 and TRBJ1-2, with 7 bases matching TRBD1. The CDR3 loop spans 16 amino acids. The V segment lost 1 base and the J segment 4 bases; nucleotides outside the gene matches: 10. Germline V gene lookup returns CDR1 SGHRS and CDR2 YFSETQ.

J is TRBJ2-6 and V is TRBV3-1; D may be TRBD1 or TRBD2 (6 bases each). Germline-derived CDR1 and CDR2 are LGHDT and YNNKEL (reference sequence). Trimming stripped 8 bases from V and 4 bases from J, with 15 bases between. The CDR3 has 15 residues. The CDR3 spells CASGQRGAGANVLTF. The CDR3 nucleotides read TGTGCCAGCGGACAAAGGGGGGCCGGGGCCAACGTCCTGACTTTC.

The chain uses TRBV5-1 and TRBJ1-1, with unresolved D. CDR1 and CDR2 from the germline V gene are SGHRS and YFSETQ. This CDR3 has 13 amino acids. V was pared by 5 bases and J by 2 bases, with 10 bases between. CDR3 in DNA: TGCGCCAGCAGTTTTCAGGACAACACTGAAGCTTTCTTT. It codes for CASSFQDNTEAFF.

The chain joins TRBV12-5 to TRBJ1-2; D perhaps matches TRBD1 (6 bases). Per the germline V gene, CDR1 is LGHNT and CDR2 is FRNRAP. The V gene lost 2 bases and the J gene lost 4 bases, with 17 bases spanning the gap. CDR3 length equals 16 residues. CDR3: CASGLSQWGQFYGYTF. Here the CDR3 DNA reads TGTGCTAGTGGTTTGTCCCAATGGGGGCAGTTCTATGGCTACACCTTC. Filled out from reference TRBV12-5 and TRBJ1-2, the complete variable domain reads DARVTQTPRHKVTEMGQEVTMRCQPILGHNTVFWYRQTMMQGLELLAYFRNRAPLDDSGMPKDRFSAEMPDATLATLKIQPSEPRDSAVYFCASGLSQWGQFYGYTFGSGTRLTVV.

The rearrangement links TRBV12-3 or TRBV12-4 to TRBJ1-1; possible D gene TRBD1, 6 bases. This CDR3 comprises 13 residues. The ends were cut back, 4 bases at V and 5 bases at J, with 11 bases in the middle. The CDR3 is CASSSQGSTEAFF. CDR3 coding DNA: TGTGCCAGCAGTTCTCAGGGGTCTACTGAAGCTTTCTTT.